In this sample, the clone carrying this TCR beta chain turned up a few times. The antigen remains unidentified. The sample belongs to a study of T cell repertoires in cytomegalovirus infection. On the study more broadly: Indicated by public TCR beta signatures were CMV infection and matching HLA type. Study-level findings and limits: Summed public TCR beta family frequency identified CMV carriers bearing the relevant HLA.

TCRdb recomputed calls from the reads with MiXCR, one row per CDR3 protein. The profile shows a few hundred thousand distinct CDR3 sequences, 22% of them singletons. CDR1 and CDR2 (germline): LNHDA, SQIVND (reference sequence). This CDR3 contains 13 residues. Trimming removed 3 bases at V and 4 bases at J, with 9 bases between. The receptor's source is a human donor in good health (CMV status not recorded). Some clones in this sample may be carry-over from other donors' samples. Source material: CD8+ T cells from PBMCs. The chain is built from TRBV19 and TRBJ1-2; tentatively, D is TRBD1 (6 bases). CDR3 protein: CASSIRGGYGYTF. Here the CDR3 DNA reads TGTGCCAGTAGTATCAGGGGTGGCTATGGCTACACCTTC.